This TCR beta chain was profiled in a study of cytomegalovirus exposure and HLA in healthy donors. This clone showed up just a few times. Amplification used 60 Vbeta primers and 13 Jbeta primers. TCRdb keeps only in-frame clones here, not all; method: immunoSEQ multiplex PCR. Among around 140,000 clones listed, 80% were seen once. This sequence originates from a man aged 45 to 65 in good health and CMV-seronegative. Sequencing was carried out using PBMCs.

The DNA of the CDR3 is TGTGCCAGCAGCTTGGATTACAGAACAAGCTCTGGAAACACCATATATTTT. Residues: CASSLDYRTSSGNTIYF. The chain recombines TRBV5-5 with TRBJ1-3; D call uncertain. The length of the CDR3 is 17 residues. V was cut by 0 bases and J by 0 bases, with 13 bases left in between. The germline CDR1 and CDR2 sequences are SGHKS and YYEKEE (reference sequence).